This TCR beta chain derives from a study of CXCR3-negative and CXCR3-positive naive CD8 T cells. Of note for this clonotype: Its target is unknown.

With UMI labels, 5' RACE was used to prepare the TRB cDNA libraries. TCRdb re-called the 5' RACE reads and shows each CDR3 protein once, DNA omitted. The sample shows about 3,100 distinct CDR3 sequences, and roughly 1.5% sits with its ten largest clones. Study-wide points: Naive cells that were CXCR3-positive had more hydrophobic TRB CDR3s (compared with CXCR3-negative naive cells).

This CDR3 spans 13 amino acids. Germline CDR1 SGHDN, CDR2 FVKESK. This receptor was identified in a human donor in good health. Some clones in this sample may be carry-over from other donors' samples. Sequenced: naive CXCR3+ CD8+ T cells from blood. Subset indicated: CD45RO-CCR7+CD27+CD95- naive CD8+ T cells expressing CXCR3 (TNR3+). V usage is TRBV14 and J usage is TRBJ2-2. The CDR3 reads CASSQGSPGELFF.